A selection of T cell receptor beta chains follows, all from one sample in a study of tumor-infiltrating lymphocytes in primary liver carcinoma. From the multiplex PCR reads, TCRdb called clonotypes with MiXCR, one entry per CDR3 protein. The top ten hold approximately 21% of the sample, which has roughly 100,000 distinct CDR3 sequences, roughly 80% seen once. The sample taken for sequencing was liver tumor tissue from sampling region 3. The receptors shown here come from a man between 35 and 55 years old with primary liver carcinoma and hepatitis B virus infection. Each CDR3 is given with its conserved first and last residue. D genes are given only for firm matches. Clone size is stated in some rows and not others, as once, few, many or a class when expanded.

clone size	D gene	J gene	V gene	CDR3 protein	CDR3 DNA
NA	NA	TRBJ2-7	TRBV5-4	CASSTPIGGTHEQYF	TGTGCCAGCAGCACCCCGATTGGCGGGACCCACGAGCAATACTTC
NA	TRBD2	TRBJ2-3	TRBV6-4	CANSGSTSGSTDTQYF	TGTGCCAACAGTGGCTCGACTAGCGGGAGCACAGATACGCAGTATTTT
NA	NA	TRBJ2-2	TRBV6-1	CASSEALIGGVNTVELFF	TGTGCCAGCAGTGAAGCGCTTATAGGGGGAGTGAACACCGTGGAGCTGTTTTTT
NA	NA	TRBJ1-5	TRBV12-3/TRBV12-4	CASGLRPNQPQHF	TGTGCCAGCGGCCTTCGGCCTAATCAGCCGCAGCATTTT
NA	TRBD2	TRBJ2-7	TRBV14	CASTAVAGWVNNEQYF	TGTGCCAGCACTGCCGTAGCGGGATGGGTAAACAATGAACAGTACTTC
NA	TRBD1	TRBJ1-6	TRBV4-3	CAGSSWDRGRNSPLLF	TGCGCCGGCAGCTCCTGGGACAGGGGAAGGAATTCACCCCTCCTCTTC
few	TRBD2	TRBJ2-5	TRBV4-3	CASSQTTSGETQYF	TGCGCCAGCAGCCAAACGACTAGCGGAGAGACCCAGTACTTC
NA	TRBD2	TRBJ2-1	TRBV6-5	CDSSSPGLAGGGALGSEQFF	TGTGACAGCAGTTCCCCGGGGCTAGCGGGAGGAGGGGCCTTGGGCAGTGAGCAGTTCTTC
NA	NA	TRBJ2-2	TRBV6-5	CASRDPPGEAGELLF	TGTGCCAGCCGAGACCCCCCGGGAGAAGCCGGGGAGCTGTTATTT
NA	TRBD2	TRBJ2-1	TRBV11-2	CVSSFGLAGAISYNEQFF	TGTGTCAGTAGTTTCGGGCTAGCGGGAGCCATCTCCTACAATGAGCAGTTCTTC
NA	TRBD1	TRBJ2-3	TRBV13	CASNLRQGRTRDTQYF	TGTGCCAGCAACTTAAGACAGGGACGGACCAGGGATACGCAGTATTTT